This TCR beta chain was captured by sequencing in a study of shared clonotypes between healthy human individuals. Produced via immunoSEQ multiplex PCR; TCRdb's table is partial and in-frame only. The table lists roughly 400,000 clones, about 96% of them singletons. Per the germline V gene, CDR1 is MNHNS and CDR2 is SASEGT. This CDR3 comprises 14 residues. Germline trimming cut 6 bases from V and 2 bases from J; bases unmatched to any gene: 4. Regarding the study as a whole: Relative to their counterparts shared across all four donors, non-shared clonotypes exhibited diminished generation probabilities. The sharing of roughly 5% of naive CD4 clonotypes was seen across a handful of donors.

For this clone: Its target is unknown.

This sequence originates from a man under 40 in good health. V usage is TRBV6-1 and J usage is TRBJ1-3; 7 positions match TRBD1. What was sequenced was memory CD8+ T cells sorted from blood. Subset denoted: CD45RO+ cells pooled with CCR7-negative TemRA cells. The CDR3 DNA is TGTGCCAGCAGGACAGGGCCTCCTGGAAACACCATATATTTT. This encodes CASRTGPPGNTIYF.